The present T cell receptor (beta chain) was sequenced within a study of shared clonotypes between healthy human individuals (dated by TCRdb to 2020 to 2022). With regard to the full study: A couple of women and a few men aged 18 to 49 years were included in the cohort. Per donor, three plates each were used for CD4 naive and CD4 memory, two for CD8 naive, and one for CD8 memory. To estimate repertoire size and how much clonotypes are shared between individuals, the study performed deep sequencing of blood TCR repertoires from roughly five healthy adults. Libraries were prepared and TCR repertoires were sequenced by different laboratories using diverse techniques, in order to increase sequencing depth and limit assay-specific biases. Each donor's leukapheresis produced roughly between roughly 0.94 and 9.5 billion PBMCs. Here is what the overall study found, with its caveats: Compared with non-shared clonotypes, the clonotypes found in all four sorted-subset donors had higher generation probabilities. Across four donors, around 5% of naive CD4, approximately 3.6% of naive CD8, approximately 2.5% of memory CD4, and 0.3% to 0.45% of memory CD8 clonotypes were shared. Naive subsets generally had larger estimated clonotype richness than memory subsets did. Because the study included a small number of donors, the genetic and exposure-history diversity represented was limited. Pairwise subsampling indicated that sequencing depth was expected to affect the degree of clonotype sharing among donors. Rarefaction of sorted-subset datasets indicated incomplete sequencing despite the large sequencing depth. Sampling was limited to blood, and TCR repertoires in tissue likely differ from TCR repertoires in blood.

Using the deep immunoSEQ assay, multiplex PCR amplified TCR CDR3 regions from genomic DNA. Genomic DNA extracted from each cell subset was distributed evenly over all wells of several immunoSEQ 96-well plates, and each plate served as one replicate. Each replicate PCR for sorted subsets received about 210 ng genomic DNA, equal to some 32,000 T cell genomes. The purified libraries were quantified using a Qubit 3.0 fluorometer, sized with a Bioanalyzer 2100, and then quantified again using the KAPA Library Quantification kit. A separate single-read 150-cycle Illumina NextSeq 550 flow cell was used to sequence each immunoSEQ 96-well plate. The study's own analysis went as follows. Because the immunoSEQ output included only junctional sequences and no quality scores, the filtering could not be the same as the filtering used for full-length reads. Sequences were annotated with PyIR, a Python wrapper for IgBLAST v1.9, and V/J genes and CDR3 were assigned using IMGT germline references. Reads were removed for weak V/J assignments (E-value above 1e-6), missing CDR3, stop codons, out-of-frame junctions, or ambiguous translated residues. V3J clonotypes were defined by identical inferred V gene, J gene, and CDR3 amino acid sequence. The percentage overlap between two repertoires was calculated by dividing the number of shared unique clonotypes by the size of the smaller repertoire. Richness of each repertoire was evaluated using RTK rarefaction, the Chao1 estimator, and Recon v2.1 estimates of unobserved clonotypes. For all TCRbeta clonotypes obtained by the gDNA method from a handful of donors, generation probabilities were computed with OLGA. TCRdb limited this immuneACCESS table to in-frame rearrangements with V and J called. A share of clones is missing; checked studies link under half to unresolved V genes, and the rest is unexplained. The DNA gave D and trimming, while V, J and clone size come from that table. The sample profile shows over a million clones; approximately 98% of them were found once. The top ten hold around 0.47% of the sample.

Based on the germline V gene (reference sequence), the CDR1 and CDR2 sequences are SGHNT and YYREEE. Trimming leaves V shorter by 2 bases and J shorter by 0 bases, with the junction holding 2 bases beyond the gene matches. Taken from cysteine to phenylalanine, the CDR3 has 15 residues. The kept DNA is CDR3 alone, 45 bases in frame from the first base. Worth noting for this clone: The antigen it recognizes is unknown. The record has no base qualities; no much larger clone is one base away.

Donors were healthy HIV-negative adults with no recently reported acute infections or vaccinations. Every donor was a Caucasian adult residing in Nashville, Tennessee, USA. CD4+ T cells were enriched by magnetic negative selection, after which naive cells were positively selected on CD45RA and the negative fraction was taken as the memory subset. Blood was collected by leukapheresis, and PBMCs were isolated by Ficoll-Histopaque density gradient centrifugation and then cryopreserved in liquid nitrogen vapor phase. Analytical flow cytometry was used to check the purity and quantity of every magnetically sorted T cell population. Genomic DNA was isolated from each sorted fraction and quantified by UV absorbance on a Nanodrop 2000c.

The chain uses TRBV5-4 and TRBJ1-1; TRBD1 fits 9 bases in the junction. The TCR was taken from a man younger than 40 in good health. The sample was naive CD4+ T cells sorted from blood. The cell subset or site label of this sample denotes: CD45RA+ positively selected. The nucleotide sequence reads TGTGCCAGCAGCTTTGACAGGGGGTTGAACACTGAAGCTTTCTTT. This gives the protein CASSFDRGLNTEAFF.